This TCR beta chain appears in the sequencing data of a study of blood T cell repertoires in COVID-19. Study context: Cohort 3 recovery required two negative PCRs, clearance, or symptom resolution.

The germline V gene has CDR1 KGHSH and CDR2 LQKENI. The CDR3 runs 15 residues. V was cut by 2 bases and J by 4 bases, with 11 bases left in between. Across fewer than 25 US areas, participants ranged in age from about 18 to 89 years. Clones were read by immunoSEQ multiplex PCR, and TCRdb kept only the in-frame ones, dropping some. This table holds some 160,000 clones, 65% to 80% found once. Sequencing was carried out using PBMCs or T cells enriched from blood (not recorded which). The chain employs TRBV18 and TRBJ1-4; D remains unclear. This sequence originates from a woman in her seventies in a cohort exposed to, infected with or recovered from COVID-19 (not recorded which). CDR3 bases: TGTGCCAGCTCACCATCCTCTGGAGTTAATGAAAAACTGTTTTTT. Translated: CASSPSSGVNEKLFF.